The T cell receptor (beta chain) described here comes from a study of T cells in localized non-small cell lung cancer. The study's findings and limits: Highest T cell clonality was seen in uninvolved adjacent lung, surpassing that measured in tumor. Heterogeneity is still possible, as just one tumor region was sequenced.

Details on this clone: Its antigen is still unknown.

Only in-frame clones appear in the TCRdb table, and some are missing; sequencing was by immunoSEQ multiplex PCR. The data contain 20,000 to 25,000 clones, approximately 87% of them singletons. The germline gives CDR1 SGHDT, CDR2 YYEEEE. The CDR3 has 15 amino acids. V lost 1 base and J 3 bases, leaving 13 bases between the germline ends. The specimen comprised PBMCs, sampled before any cancer treatment. The sequence came from a man aged 40 to 69 with stage II squamous cell lung carcinoma. The chain uses TRBV5-6 and TRBJ1-1, with a possible D match to TRBD1 (6 bases). CDR3 sequence reads: CASSLWPGAYTEAFF. Here the CDR3 DNA reads TGTGCCAGCAGCTTGTGGCCGGGGGCTTACACTGAAGCTTTCTTT.